What follows are 4 T cell receptor beta chains derived from one specimen sequenced in a study of siplizumab effects on memory and regulatory T cells. Using immunoSEQ multiplex PCR, the repertoire was profiled, and TCRdb retains in-frame clones only, with some absent. The sample consists of 100,000 or so clones, around 94% of them appearing once. The sample was Tregs sorted from blood. Source of these receptors: a human donor in good health.

The chain links TRBV9 to TRBJ2-5; possible D gene TRBD2, 5 bases. This CDR3 comprises 15 residues. Trimming shortened V by 4 bases and J by 4 bases, and 17 bases separated the two germline ends. Germline CDR1 and CDR2: SGDLS and YYNGEE. This chain's CDR3 is CASSPERSGGETQYF. The CDR3 nucleotides are TGTGCCAGCAGCCCGGAGAGGAGCGGCGGAGAGACCCAGTACTTC.

The chain is built from TRBV14 and TRBJ2-1; unclear D gene. The CDR3 covers 18 residues. Between the trimmed V and J ends, which lost 1 base and 0 bases, there was a span of 16 bases. The germline V gene has CDR1 SGHDN and CDR2 FVKESK. The CDR3 sequence is CASSQVAAHYSSYNEQFF. DNA of the CDR3: TGTGCCAGCAGCCAAGTCGCCGCTCACTATAGCTCCTACAATGAGCAGTTCTTC.

The chain links TRBV7-9 to TRBJ2-7; D call uncertain. The V gene lost 1 base and the J gene lost 7 bases, with 11 bases spanning the gap. From germline, CDR1 is SEHNR and CDR2 FQNEAQ (reference sequence). This CDR3 comprises 13 residues. CDR3 protein: CASSLGQRREQYF. For the CDR3, the DNA is TGTGCCAGCAGCTTAGGGCAGAGGCGAGAGCAGTACTTC.

V gene TRBV11-2 combines with J gene TRBJ2-7, with a weak D call TRBD2 (5 bases). Trimming removed 5 bases from V and 0 bases from J, with 11 bases in between. The CDR3 contains 14 residues. The germline CDR1 and CDR2 sequences are SGHAT and FQNNGV. CDR3 sequence: CASSGSVLSYEQYF. DNA for the CDR3: TGTGCCAGCAGCGGTAGCGTTCTCTCCTACGAGCAGTACTTC.